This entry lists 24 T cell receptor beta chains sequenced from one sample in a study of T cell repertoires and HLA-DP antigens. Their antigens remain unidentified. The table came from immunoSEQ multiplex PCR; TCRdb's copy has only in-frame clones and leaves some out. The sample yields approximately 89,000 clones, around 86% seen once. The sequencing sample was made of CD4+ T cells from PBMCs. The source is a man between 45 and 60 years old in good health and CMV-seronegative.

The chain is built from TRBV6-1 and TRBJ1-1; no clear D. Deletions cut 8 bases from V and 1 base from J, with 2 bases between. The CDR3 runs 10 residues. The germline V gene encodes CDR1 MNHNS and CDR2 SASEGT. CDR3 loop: CASGNTEAFF. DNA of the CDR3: TGTGCCAGCGGGAACACTGAAGCTTTCTTT.

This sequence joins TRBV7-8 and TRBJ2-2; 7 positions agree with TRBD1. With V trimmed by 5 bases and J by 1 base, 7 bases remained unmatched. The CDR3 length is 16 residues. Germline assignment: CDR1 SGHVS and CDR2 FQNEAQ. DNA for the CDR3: TGTGCCAGCAGCCCCACAGGGGCCATGAACACCGGGGAGCTGTTTTTT. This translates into CASSPTGAMNTGELFF.

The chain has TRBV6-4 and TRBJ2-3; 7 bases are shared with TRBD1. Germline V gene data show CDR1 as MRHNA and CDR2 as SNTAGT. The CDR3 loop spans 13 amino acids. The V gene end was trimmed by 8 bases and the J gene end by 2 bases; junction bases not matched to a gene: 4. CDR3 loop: CASWGQSTDTQYF. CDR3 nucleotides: TGTGCCAGCTGGGGACAGTCCACAGATACGCAGTATTTT.

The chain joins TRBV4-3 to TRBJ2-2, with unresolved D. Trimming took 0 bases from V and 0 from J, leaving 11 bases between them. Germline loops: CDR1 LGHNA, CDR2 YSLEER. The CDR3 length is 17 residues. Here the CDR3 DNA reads TGCGCCAGCAGCCAAGAAAACGCCTACGCGAACACCGGGGAGCTGTTTTTT. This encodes CASSQENAYANTGELFF.

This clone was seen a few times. CDR3 nucleotide sequence: TGCAGCATAAGCCAGGGGGCTACTGAAGCTTTCTTT. Translating it yields CSISQGATEAFF. The chain combines TRBV29-1 with TRBJ1-1; 8 bases align to TRBD1. The CDR3 sequence is 12 residues long. V lost 8 bases and J lost 5; bases outside the gene matches: 7. Per the germline V gene, CDR1 is SQVTM and CDR2 is ANQGSEA.

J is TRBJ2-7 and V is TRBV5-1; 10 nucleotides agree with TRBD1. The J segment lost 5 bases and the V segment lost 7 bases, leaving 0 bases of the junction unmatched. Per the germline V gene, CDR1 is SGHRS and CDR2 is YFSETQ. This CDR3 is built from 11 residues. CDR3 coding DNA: TGCGCCAGCGGACAGGGGGACGAGCAGTACTTC. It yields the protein CASGQGDEQYF.

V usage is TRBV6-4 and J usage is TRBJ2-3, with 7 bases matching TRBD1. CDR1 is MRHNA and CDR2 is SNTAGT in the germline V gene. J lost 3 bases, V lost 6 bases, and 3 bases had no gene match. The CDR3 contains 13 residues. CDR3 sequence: CASSDRETDTQYF. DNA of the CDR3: TGTGCCAGCAGCGACAGGGAAACAGATACGCAGTATTTT.

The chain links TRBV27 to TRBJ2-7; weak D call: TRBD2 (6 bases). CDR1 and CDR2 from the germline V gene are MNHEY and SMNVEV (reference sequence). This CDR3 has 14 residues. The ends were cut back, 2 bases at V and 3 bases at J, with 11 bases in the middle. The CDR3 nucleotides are TGTGCCAGCAGTTTAGCGGGACGGTACTACGAGCAGTACTTC. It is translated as CASSLAGRYYEQYF.

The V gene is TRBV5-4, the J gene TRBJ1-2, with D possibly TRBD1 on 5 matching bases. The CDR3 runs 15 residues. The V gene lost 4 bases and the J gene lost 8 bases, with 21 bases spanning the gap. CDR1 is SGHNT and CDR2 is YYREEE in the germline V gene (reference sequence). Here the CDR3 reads CASSRGSPGYGGYTF. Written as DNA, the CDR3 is TGTGCCAGCAGCCGGGGGTCCCCAGGGTACGGCGGCTACACCTTC.

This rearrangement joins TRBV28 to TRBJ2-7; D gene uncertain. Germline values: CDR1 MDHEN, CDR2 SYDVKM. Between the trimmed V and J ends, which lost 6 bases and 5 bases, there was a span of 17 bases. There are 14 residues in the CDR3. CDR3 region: CASRLVGVANEQYF. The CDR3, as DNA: TGTGCCAGCAGGTTAGTTGGGGTAGCCAACGAGCAGTACTTC.

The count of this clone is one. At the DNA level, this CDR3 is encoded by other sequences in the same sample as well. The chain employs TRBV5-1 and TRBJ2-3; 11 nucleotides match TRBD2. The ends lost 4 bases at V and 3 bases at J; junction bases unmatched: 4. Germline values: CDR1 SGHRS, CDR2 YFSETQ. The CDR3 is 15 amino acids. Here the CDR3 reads CASSLAGGRTDTQYF. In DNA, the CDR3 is TGCGCCAGCAGCCTAGCGGGGGGCCGTACAGATACGCAGTATTTT.

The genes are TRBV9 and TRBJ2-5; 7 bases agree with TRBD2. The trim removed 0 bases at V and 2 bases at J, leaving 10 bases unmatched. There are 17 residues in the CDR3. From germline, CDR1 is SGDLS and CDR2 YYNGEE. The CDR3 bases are TGTGCCAGCAGCGTAGGGGGAACTGCGGGAGTTCAAGAGACCCAGTACTTC. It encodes CASSVGGTAGVQETQYF.

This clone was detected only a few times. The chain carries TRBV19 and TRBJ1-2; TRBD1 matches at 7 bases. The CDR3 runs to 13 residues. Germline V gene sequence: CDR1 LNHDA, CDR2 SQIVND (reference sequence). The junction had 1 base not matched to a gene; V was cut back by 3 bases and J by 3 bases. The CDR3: CASSIQGDYGYTF. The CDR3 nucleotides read TGTGCCAGTAGTATCCAGGGGGACTATGGCTACACCTTC.

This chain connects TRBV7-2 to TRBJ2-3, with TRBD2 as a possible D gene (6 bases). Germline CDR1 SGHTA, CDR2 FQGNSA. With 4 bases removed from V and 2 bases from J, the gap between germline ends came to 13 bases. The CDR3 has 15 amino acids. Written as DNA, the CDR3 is TGTGCCAGCAGCTCCACTGGAGGGAACACAGATACGCAGTATTTT. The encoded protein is CASSSTGGNTDTQYF. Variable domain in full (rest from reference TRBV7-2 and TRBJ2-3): GAGVSQSPSNKVTEKGKDVELRCDPISGHTALYWYRQSLGQGLEFLIYFQGNSAPDKSGLPSDRFSAERTGGSVSTLTIQRTQQEDSAVYLCASSSTGGNTDTQYFGPGTRLTVL.

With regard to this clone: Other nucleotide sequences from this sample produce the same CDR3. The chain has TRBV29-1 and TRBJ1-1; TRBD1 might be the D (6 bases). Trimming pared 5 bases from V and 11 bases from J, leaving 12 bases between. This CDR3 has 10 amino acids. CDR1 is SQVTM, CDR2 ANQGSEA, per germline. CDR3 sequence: CSVRTATAFF. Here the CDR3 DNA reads TGCAGCGTTCGGACAGCCACCGCTTTCTTT.

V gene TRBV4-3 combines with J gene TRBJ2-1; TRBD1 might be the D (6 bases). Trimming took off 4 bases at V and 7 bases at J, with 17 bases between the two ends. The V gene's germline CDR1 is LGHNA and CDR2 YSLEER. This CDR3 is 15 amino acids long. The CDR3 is CASSPSLQGFNEQFF. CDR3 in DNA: TGCGCCAGCAGCCCCTCGTTACAGGGTTTTAATGAGCAGTTCTTC.

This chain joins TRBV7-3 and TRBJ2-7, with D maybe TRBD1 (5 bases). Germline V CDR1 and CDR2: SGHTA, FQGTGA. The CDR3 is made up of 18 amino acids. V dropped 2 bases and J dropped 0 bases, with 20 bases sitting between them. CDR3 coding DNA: TGTGCCAGCAGCTTACAACCACAACAGGCTACTCGCTCCTACGAGCAGTACTTC. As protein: CASSLQPQQATRSYEQYF.

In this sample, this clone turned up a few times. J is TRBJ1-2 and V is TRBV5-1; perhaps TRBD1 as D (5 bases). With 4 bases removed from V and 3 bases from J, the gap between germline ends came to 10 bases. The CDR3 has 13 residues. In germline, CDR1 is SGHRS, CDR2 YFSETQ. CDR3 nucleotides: TGCGCCAGCAGCCCAGACAGCTACTATGGCTACACCTTC. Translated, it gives CASSPDSYYGYTF.

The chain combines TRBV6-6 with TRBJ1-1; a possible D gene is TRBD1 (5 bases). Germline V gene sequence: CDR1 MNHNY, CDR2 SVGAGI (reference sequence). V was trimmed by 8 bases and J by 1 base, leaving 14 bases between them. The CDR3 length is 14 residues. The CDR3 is CASLSGRTNTEAFF. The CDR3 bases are TGTGCCAGCTTATCGGGACGGACGAACACTGAAGCTTTCTTT.

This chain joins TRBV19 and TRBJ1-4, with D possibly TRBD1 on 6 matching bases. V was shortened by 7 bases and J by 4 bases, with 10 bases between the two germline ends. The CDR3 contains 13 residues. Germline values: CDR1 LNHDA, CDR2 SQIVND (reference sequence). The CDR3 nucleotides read TGTGCCAGTAAGGACAGAGTTAATGAAAAACTGTTTTTT. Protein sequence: CASKDRVNEKLFF.

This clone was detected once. CDR3 DNA sequence: TGTGCCAGCAGCTTTCATCGATGGACACAACCCACCGGGGAGCTGTTTTTT. It yields the protein CASSFHRWTQPTGELFF. The chain recombines TRBV11-2 with TRBJ2-2; possibly TRBD1 for D (5 bases). This CDR3 has 17 amino acids. Trimming left V 3 bases short and J 4 bases short, with 18 bases between. Germline CDR1 and CDR2: SGHAT and FQNNGV.

The CDR3 coding sequence is TGCAGCGTCCCGCGGGGGGGCCCCACAGATACGCAGTATTTT. As protein: CSVPRGGPTDTQYF. This chain joins TRBV29-1 and TRBJ2-3; 9 nucleotides match TRBD2. Losses at the gene ends were 6 bases for V and 2 bases for J; bases not matched to a gene: 6. The germline CDR1 and CDR2 sequences are SQVTM and ANQGSEA. The CDR3 covers 14 residues.

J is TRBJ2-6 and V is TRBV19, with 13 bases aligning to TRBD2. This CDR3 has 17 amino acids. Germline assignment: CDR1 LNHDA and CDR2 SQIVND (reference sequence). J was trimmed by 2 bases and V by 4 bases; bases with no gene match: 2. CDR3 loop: CASSKLAGGPGANVLTF. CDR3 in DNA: TGTGCCAGTAGTAAACTAGCGGGGGGGCCTGGGGCCAACGTCCTGACTTTC.

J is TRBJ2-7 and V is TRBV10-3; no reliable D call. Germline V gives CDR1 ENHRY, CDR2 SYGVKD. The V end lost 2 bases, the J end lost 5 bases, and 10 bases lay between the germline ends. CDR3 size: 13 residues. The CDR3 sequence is CAISEPGSDEQYF. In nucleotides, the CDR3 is TGTGCCATCAGTGAGCCGGGTTCCGACGAGCAGTACTTC.